The clone carrying this TCR beta chain showed up many times. These data originate in a study of patients and donors after allogeneic stem cell transplantation. The CDR3 extends over 15 amino acids. CDR1 and CDR2 from the germline V gene are SEHNR and FQNEAQ (reference sequence). The V segment lost 3 bases and the J segment 6 bases; nucleotides outside the gene matches: 6. TCRdb ran MiXCR on the RT-PCR reads and lists one entry per CDR3 protein. The sample holds 15,000 to 25,000 distinct CDR3 sequences, 4.5% to 6% seen once. The TCR comes from a human donor who was either an allogeneic HSCT recipient or a stem cell or donor lymphocyte infusion donor (not recorded which). It is not recorded whose cells these are; they may come from a transplant donor. The sample consisted of blood, either unsorted or a sorted T cell fraction (not recorded which). V is TRBV7-9 and J is TRBJ2-3; 10 bases line up with TRBD2. The CDR3 here is CASSFLAGEWDTQYF. DNA of the CDR3: TGTGCCAGCAGCTTCCTAGCGGGGGAGTGGGATACGCAGTATTTT.